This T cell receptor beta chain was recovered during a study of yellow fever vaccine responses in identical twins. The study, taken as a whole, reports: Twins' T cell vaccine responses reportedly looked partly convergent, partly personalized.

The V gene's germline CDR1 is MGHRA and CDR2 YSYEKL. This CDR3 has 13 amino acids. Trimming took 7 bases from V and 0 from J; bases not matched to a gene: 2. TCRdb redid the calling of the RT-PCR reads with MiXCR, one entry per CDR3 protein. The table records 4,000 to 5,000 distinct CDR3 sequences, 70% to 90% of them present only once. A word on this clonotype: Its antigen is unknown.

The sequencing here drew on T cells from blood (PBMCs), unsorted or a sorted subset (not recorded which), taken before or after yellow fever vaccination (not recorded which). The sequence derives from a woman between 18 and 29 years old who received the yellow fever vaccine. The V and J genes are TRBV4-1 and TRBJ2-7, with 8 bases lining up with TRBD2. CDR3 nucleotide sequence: TGCGCCAGCATGGGACTAGACTCCTACGAGCAGTACTTC. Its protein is CASMGLDSYEQYF.